This is a list of T cell receptor beta chains from one sample in a study of CD8 T cells in ankylosing spondylitis. Each CDR3 protein is one row after TCRdb ran MiXCR on the 5' RACE reads. The sample has some 840,000 distinct CDR3 sequences, approximately 12% seen once. Sequenced: blood, either unsorted or a sorted T cell fraction (not recorded which). These receptors came from a male donor with ankylosing spondylitis. Both conserved end residues are trimmed from each CDR3. Each record gives: V gene, CDR3 protein.

TRBV28	ASSAPGDEQF
TRBV6-2/TRBV6-3	ASSWDSRNTGELF
TRBV6-1	ASSISPGPEYYTIY
TRBV29-1	SVELSKGNTIY
TRBV20-1	SASTLNTGELF
TRBV20-1	SASRDRETYEQY
TRBV29-1	SVAHLGGLRTLNYGYT
TRBV20-1	SAPSRGMNEQF
TRBV4-2	ASSQDRAFSSPLH
TRBV20-1	SARFLGIGTEAF
TRBV12-3/TRBV12-4	ASSKGQGGTEAF
TRBV6-5	ASSYYLRAPPGEQY
TRBV10-1	ASPDTQY
TRBV20-1	SAWTDYSNQPQH
TRBV6-1	ASSRDTSSYEQY
TRBV7-9	ASSLGYPGTTYEQY
TRBV18	ASSGLTDRVDGYT
TRBV29-1	SVEGQGAGANVLT